These T cell receptor beta chains were read from a single sample in a study of T cell clones after liver transplantation. Assay used: immunoSEQ multiplex PCR; TCRdb lists only in-frame clones, some missing. Found here are 95,000 to 130,000 clones, approximately 90% of them singletons; the top ten hold 0.75% to 0.85%. Source: CD4+ T cells from blood, taken 12 months after liver transplant. The receptors were gathered from a human patient who received a liver transplant. Some T cells may originate from the graft donor. The CDR3 runs from the conserved cysteine through the conserved F or W. Each record gives: CDR3 protein, CDR3 DNA, clone size, J gene, D gene, CDR3 length, V gene. A D gene is named only where the DNA matches it firmly. Size tells how often a clone was seen (once, few, many) or the class of an expanded clone, and some rows leave it out.

CDR3: CASSFFQGAHISRSYEQYF; DNA: TGTGCCAGCAGCTTCTTTCAGGGGGCCCACATTTCGAGGTCCTACGAGCAGTACTTC; size: NA; J: TRBJ2-7; D: TRBD1; length: 19; V: TRBV13
CDR3: CASSHNDRVNTEAFF; DNA: TGCGCCAGCAGCCACAATGACAGGGTGAACACTGAAGCTTTCTTT; size: once; J: TRBJ1-1; D: TRBD1; length: 15; V: TRBV4-1
CDR3: CAWSQGQGYNYGYTF; DNA: TGTGCCTGGAGTCAGGGACAGGGCTATAACTATGGCTACACCTTC; size: NA; J: TRBJ1-2; D: TRBD1; length: 15; V: TRBV30
CDR3: CASSPGPPSSGANVLTF; DNA: TGTGCCAGCAGCCCTGGGCCCCCAAGCTCTGGGGCCAACGTCCTGACTTTC; size: once; J: TRBJ2-6; D: NA; length: 17; V: TRBV7-3
CDR3: CASSHEPGTGLNIQYF; DNA: TGCGCCAGCAGCCACGAACCGGGCACGGGGTTAAACATTCAGTACTTC; size: once; J: TRBJ2-4; D: NA; length: 16; V: TRBV5-1
CDR3: CASSMGFVTATNEKLFF; DNA: TGTGCCAGTAGTATGGGGTTTGTGACAGCAACTAATGAAAAACTGTTTTTT; size: NA; J: TRBJ1-4; D: NA; length: 17; V: TRBV19
CDR3: CTSSQEGETQYF; DNA: TGCACCAGCAGCCAAGAGGGGGAGACCCAGTACTTC; size: NA; J: TRBJ2-5; D: NA; length: 12; V: TRBV1
CDR3: CASSGGTVNTEAFF; DNA: TGTGCCAGCAGTGGGGGGACAGTGAACACTGAAGCTTTCTTT; size: NA; J: TRBJ1-1; D: TRBD1; length: 14; V: TRBV2
CDR3: CASSLAWAETEAFF; DNA: TGTGCCAGCAGCTTGGCCTGGGCAGAGACTGAAGCTTTCTTT; size: once; J: TRBJ1-1; D: NA; length: 14; V: TRBV5-5
CDR3: CASDPGVGEKLFF; DNA: TGTGCCAGCGACCCGGGGGTGGGAGAAAAACTGTTTTTT; size: NA; J: TRBJ1-4; D: NA; length: 13; V: TRBV28
CDR3: CASSLLDSPLHF; DNA: TGTGCCAGCAGCCTGTTGGATTCACCCCTCCACTTT; size: NA; J: TRBJ1-6; D: NA; length: 12; V: TRBV2
CDR3: CASSLWETQYF; DNA: TGTGCCAGCAGCTTGTGGGAGACCCAGTACTTC; size: NA; J: TRBJ2-5; D: NA; length: 11; V: TRBV7-2
CDR3: CASSLYSGEEEQFF; DNA: TGTGCCAGCAGCTTATATTCAGGGGAGGAGGAGCAGTTCTTC; size: once; J: TRBJ2-1; D: NA; length: 14; V: TRBV7-9
CDR3: CASSVVGRGGELFF; DNA: TGTGCCAGCAGCGTAGTGGGCAGGGGCGGGGAGCTGTTTTTT; size: NA; J: TRBJ2-2; D: NA; length: 14; V: TRBV9
CDR3: CSVLRDRSGVGTF; DNA: TGCAGCGTCTTGCGGGACAGGTCTGGAGTGGGCACCTTC; size: NA; J: TRBJ1-2; D: TRBD1; length: 13; V: TRBV29-1
CDR3: CASSLKGEWGNQPQHF; DNA: TGTGCCAGCAGTTTAAAGGGGGAATGGGGCAATCAGCCCCAGCATTTT; size: NA; J: TRBJ1-5; D: NA; length: 16; V: TRBV27
CDR3: CASSEWGAGTSGRNEQFF; DNA: TGCGCCAGCAGTGAATGGGGGGCAGGGACTAGCGGTAGGAATGAGCAGTTCTTC; size: NA; J: TRBJ2-1; D: TRBD2; length: 18; V: TRBV10-2
CDR3: CASSGLAGSSYEQYF; DNA: TGTGCCAGCAGTGGACTAGCGGGGAGCTCCTACGAGCAGTACTTC; size: NA; J: TRBJ2-7; D: TRBD2; length: 15; V: TRBV6-1